The rows below give T cell receptor beta chains drawn from one sample of a study of blood T cell repertoires in COVID-19. Libraries were prepared by immunoSEQ multiplex PCR; TCRdb keeps only in-frame clonotypes and omits some of them. The sample has approximately 180,000 clones, around 89% seen once. Sample: peripheral blood. The receptors stem from a human donor in a cohort sampled during active COVID-19. The CDR3 runs from the conserved cysteine through the conserved F or W. A D gene is named only where the DNA matches it firmly. The listing skips clone size in some rows; elsewhere it reads once, few, many or a size class.

clone_size j_call v_call d_call cdr3_length cdr3_nt cdr3_aa
- TRBJ2-7 TRBV9 TRBD2 15 TGTGCCAGCAGCCCCGAGGGAGGGGACCTTTTGGAGCAGTACTTC CASSPEGGDLLEQYF
- TRBJ1-1 TRBV19 TRBD1 13 TGTGCCAGTAGGACAGGGGGCATCACTGAAGCTTTCTTT CASRTGGITEAFF
- TRBJ2-5 TRBV10-3 TRBD1 15 TGTGCCTCCCGCGCGTCAGGGGGTCCCCAAGAGACCCAGTACTTC CASRASGGPQETQYF
- TRBJ2-1 TRBV6-2/TRBV6-3 - 16 TGTGCCAGCAGTTACTCGCGTAATAGCCCTGGCAATGAGCAGTTCTTC CASSYSRNSPGNEQFF
- TRBJ2-2 TRBV3-1/TRBV3-2 - 14 TGTGCCAGCAGCCTTAGTAGCGCTACCGGGGAGCTGTTTTTT CASSLSSATGELFF
- TRBJ2-1 TRBV18 - 14 TGTGCCAGCTCACCACCCGTCAGGGTAGTTGAGCAGTTCTTC CASSPPVRVVEQFF
- TRBJ1-5 TRBV6-2/TRBV6-3 - 14 TGTGCCAGCAGTCGGACTGAGAGCAATCAGCCCCAGCATTTT CASSRTESNQPQHF
- TRBJ1-4 TRBV11-2 TRBD1 16 TGTGCCAGCAGCTTAGGGACAGGGGGTGCTAATGAAAAACTGTTTTTT CASSLGTGGANEKLFF
- TRBJ2-7 TRBV2 TRBD1 15 TGTGCCAGCAGTGAAAGAGGGACAGGGGCCTACGAGCAGTACTTC CASSERGTGAYEQYF
once TRBJ1-2 TRBV5-4 - 14 TGTGCCAGCAGCTTGACGTCGGGGGACTATGGCTACACCTTC CASSLTSGDYGYTF
once TRBJ2-2 TRBV11-2 TRBD2 19 TGTGCCAGCAGCTTGGGGACTAGCGGGAGACGAACGAACACCGGGGAGCTGTTTTTT CASSLGTSGRRTNTGELFF
- TRBJ2-5 TRBV5-1 TRBD2 15 TGCGCCAGCATGCTTAGCGGGGGACCGGATCGGGCCCAGTACTTC CASMLSGGPDRAQYF
few TRBJ1-2 TRBV9 TRBD1 13 TGTGCCAGCAGCCCAGACAGGGAATATGGCTACACCTTC CASSPDREYGYTF
once TRBJ1-1 TRBV5-4 - 14 TGTGCCAGCAGCCATGGACTTGGGGACACTGAAGCTTTCTTT CASSHGLGDTEAFF
- TRBJ1-1 TRBV6-6 - 14 TGTGCCAGCAGTTACTCCACAGAGAACACTGAAGCTTTCTTT CASSYSTENTEAFF
- TRBJ2-3 TRBV29-1 TRBD2 13 TGCAGCGTTGAGCGGGGGGGTAAATATACGCAGTATTTT CSVERGGKYTQYF
once TRBJ2-1 TRBV30 - 14 TGTGCCTGGAGCACGGGACTCAATGGGAATGAGCAGTTCTTC CAWSTGLNGNEQFF
- TRBJ2-3 TRBV18 - 15 TGTGCCAGCTCGTCCGTACTAGGGAGCACAGATACGCAGTATTTT CASSSVLGSTDTQYF
- TRBJ1-4 TRBV3-1/TRBV3-2 - 15 TGTGCCAGCAGCCAATGGGTCGCAGGGAATGAAAAACTGTTTTTT CASSQWVAGNEKLFF
- TRBJ2-5 TRBV6-1 - 15 TGTGCCAGCAGTGAAGCGCTTAGGGGTAAAGAGACCCAGTACTTC CASSEALRGKETQYF
- TRBJ1-4 TRBV15 - 17 TGTGCCACCAGCAGGCCACCCAGGGGTGCAGGAGATGAAAAACTGTTTTTT CATSRPPRGAGDEKLFF
- TRBJ2-7 TRBV18 TRBD1 14 TGTGCCAGCTCCCGGGACAGTTCCTCCTACGAGCAGTACTTC CASSRDSSSYEQYF
- TRBJ1-6 TRBV5-1 - 15 TGCGCCAGCAGCTTGGATGGGCAGGGGAATTCACCCCTCCACTTT CASSLDGQGNSPLHF
- TRBJ2-4 TRBV19 TRBD2 14 TGTGCCAGTAGTATTGGGGTAGCGGGAAACATTCAGTACTTC CASSIGVAGNIQYF
- TRBJ2-7 TRBV21-1 - 17 TGTGCCAGCACTCCATTCAAGACCAGGGGTTCGAATTACGAGCAGTACTTC CASTPFKTRGSNYEQYF
- TRBJ2-4 TRBV2 TRBD1 17 TGTGCCAGCAGTGACCGGACAGGGGCCTTAGCCAAAAACATTCAGTACTTC CASSDRTGALAKNIQYF
- TRBJ2-7 TRBV7-2 - 14 TGTGCCAGCAGCTTAGTGGCGGGCCCCTACGAGCAGTACTTC CASSLVAGPYEQYF
once TRBJ2-7 TRBV2 TRBD2 15 TGTGCCAGCAAAAGGGAGACTAGCGCATCCTACGAGCAGTACTTC CASKRETSASYEQYF